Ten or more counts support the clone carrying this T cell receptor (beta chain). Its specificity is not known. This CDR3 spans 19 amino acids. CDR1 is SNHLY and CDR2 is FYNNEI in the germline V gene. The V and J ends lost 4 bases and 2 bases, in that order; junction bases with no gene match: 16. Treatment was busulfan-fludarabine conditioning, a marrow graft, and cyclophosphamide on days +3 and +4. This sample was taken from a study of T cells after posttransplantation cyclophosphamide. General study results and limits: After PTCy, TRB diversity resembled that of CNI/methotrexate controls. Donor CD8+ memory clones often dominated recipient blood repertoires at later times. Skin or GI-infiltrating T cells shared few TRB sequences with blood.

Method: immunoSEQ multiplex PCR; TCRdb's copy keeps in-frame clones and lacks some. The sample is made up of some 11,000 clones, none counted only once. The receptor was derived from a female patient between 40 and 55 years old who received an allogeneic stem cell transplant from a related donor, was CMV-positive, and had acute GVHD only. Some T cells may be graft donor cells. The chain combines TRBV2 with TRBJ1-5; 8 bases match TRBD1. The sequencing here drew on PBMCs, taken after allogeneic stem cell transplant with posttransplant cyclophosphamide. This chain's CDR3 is CASSAGQVFVLGGNQPQHF. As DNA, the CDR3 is TGTGCCAGCAGTGCGGGACAGGTATTTGTATTAGGCGGCAATCAGCCCCAGCATTTT. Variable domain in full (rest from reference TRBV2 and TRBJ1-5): EPEVTQTPSHQVTQMGQEVILRCVPISNHLYFYWYRQILGQKVEFLVSFYNNEISEKSEIFDDQFSVERPDGSNFTLKIRSTKLEDSAMYFCASSAGQVFVLGGNQPQHFGDGTRLSIL.